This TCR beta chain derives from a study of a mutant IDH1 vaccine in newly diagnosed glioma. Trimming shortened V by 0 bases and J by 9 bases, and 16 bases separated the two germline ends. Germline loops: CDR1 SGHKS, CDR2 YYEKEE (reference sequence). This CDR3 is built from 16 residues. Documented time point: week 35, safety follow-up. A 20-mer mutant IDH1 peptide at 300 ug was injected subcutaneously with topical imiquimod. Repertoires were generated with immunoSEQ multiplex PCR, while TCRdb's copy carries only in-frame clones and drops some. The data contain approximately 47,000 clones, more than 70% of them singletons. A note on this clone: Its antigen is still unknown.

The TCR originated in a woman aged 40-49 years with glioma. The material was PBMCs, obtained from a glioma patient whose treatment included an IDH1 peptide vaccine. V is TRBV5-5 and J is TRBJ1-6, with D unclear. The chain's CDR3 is CASSLEASDWGSPLHF. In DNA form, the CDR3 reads TGTGCCAGCAGCTTGGAAGCTTCTGATTGGGGTTCACCCCTCCACTTT.